This T cell receptor beta chain is from a study of Ad26.COV2.S vaccination and SARS-CoV-2 variants. Clones were read by immunoSEQ multiplex PCR, and TCRdb kept only the in-frame ones, dropping some. The sample has more than 85,000 clones, 80% seen once. This clone has a handful of counts. The antigen is not known. Trimming cost V 1 base and J 3 bases, with 13 bases left between them. The CDR3 is 15 residues long. Germline CDR1 reads LGHNA; CDR2 reads YNFKEQ. Overall study results and limits: With respect to non-spike TCR breadth, vaccine and placebo recipients were similar. The authors reported substantial breadth in spike-specific CD8+ and CD4+ T cell responses after vaccination. The TCR breadth and depth analyses may have produced an underestimate of total T cell responses. Vaccine recipients had higher spike-specific TCR breadth than placebo recipients.

This material consisted of peripheral blood, taken after recovery from COVID-19. The receptor was derived from a human donor who had recovered from COVID-19. The chain has TRBV4-2 and TRBJ2-7, with D uncertain. The CDR3 DNA follows: TGTGCCAGCAGCCAAGCTGGTAGGGCAAACTACGAGCAGTACTTC. Residues: CASSQAGRANYEQYF.